This T cell receptor beta chain is from a study of T cell responses to AZD1222 COVID-19 vaccine. General observations from the study: Dominant at 160-218 and 743-854, vaccine-associated CD4 TCRs also spanned spike. In a largely white British group with more females than males, clonal diversity was possibly underestimated.

The CDR3 is 14 amino acids. Trimming at V came to 5 bases and at J to 6 bases, leaving 6 bases not matched to a gene. Germline V gene sequence: CDR1 MDHEN, CDR2 SYDVKM. Sequencing used immunoSEQ multiplex PCR; TCRdb keeps in-frame clones, though not all of them. Here the sample spans over 95,000 clones, 91% being singletons. Notes on this clone: Its antigen is not identified.

The receptor was derived from an adult who received the AZD1222 COVID-19 vaccine. The sequencing used peripheral blood, collected 28 days after the second AZD1222 dose. This sequence joins TRBV28 and TRBJ1-2, with 10 bases matching TRBD1. The CDR3 DNA sequence: TGTGCCAGCAGTCCCTGGACAGGGGGACATGGCTACACCTTC. Translating it yields CASSPWTGGHGYTF.